One T cell receptor beta chain is described in this entry. Profiling relied on immunoSEQ multiplex PCR, and the TCRdb table lists in-frame clones only, not all of them. The sample includes 35,000 to 45,000 clones, 91% of them seen just once. Germline values: CDR1 SQVTM, CDR2 ANQGSEA. The CDR3 consists of 11 residues. Between the trimmed V and J ends, which lost 7 bases and 6 bases, there was a span of 13 bases. This sample is part of a study of PD-L1 blockade in urothelial cancer. This sample's time point: peripheral blood 6 weeks after treatment start. Peripheral blood mononuclear cells were collected from every patient before and during treatment, yielding between 1 and 8 samples per patient.

The chain joins TRBV29-1 to TRBJ2-7; possibly TRBD2 for D (5 bases). The TCR sequence derives from a man aged 65 to 79 with urothelial cancer. The sample in question was PBMCs, obtained around atezolizumab (anti-PD-L1) treatment. The CDR3 DNA sequence: TGCAGCGGTTCCCAACGGGGCGAGCAGTACTTC. This encodes CSGSQRGEQYF.